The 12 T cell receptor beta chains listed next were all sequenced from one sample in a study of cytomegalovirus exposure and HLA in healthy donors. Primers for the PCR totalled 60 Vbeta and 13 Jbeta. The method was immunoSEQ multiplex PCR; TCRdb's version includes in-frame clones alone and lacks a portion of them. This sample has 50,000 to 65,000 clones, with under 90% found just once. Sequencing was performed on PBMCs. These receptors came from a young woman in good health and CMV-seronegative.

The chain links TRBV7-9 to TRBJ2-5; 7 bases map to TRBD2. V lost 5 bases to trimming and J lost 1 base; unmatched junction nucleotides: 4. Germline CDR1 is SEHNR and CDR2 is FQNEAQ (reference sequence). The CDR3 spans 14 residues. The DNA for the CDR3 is TGTGCCAGCAGCAGAAGCGGGACCCAAGAGACCCAGTACTTC. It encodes CASSRSGTQETQYF.

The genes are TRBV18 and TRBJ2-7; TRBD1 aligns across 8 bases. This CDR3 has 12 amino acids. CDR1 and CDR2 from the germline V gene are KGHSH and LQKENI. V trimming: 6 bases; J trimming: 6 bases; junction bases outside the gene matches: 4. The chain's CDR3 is CASSSTGGEQYF. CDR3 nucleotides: TGTGCCAGCTCGTCAACAGGGGGCGAGCAGTACTTC.

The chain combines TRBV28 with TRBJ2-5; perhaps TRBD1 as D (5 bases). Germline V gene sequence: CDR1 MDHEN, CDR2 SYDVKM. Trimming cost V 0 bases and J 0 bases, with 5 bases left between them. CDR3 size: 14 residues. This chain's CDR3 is CASSLWGHQETQYF. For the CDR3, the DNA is TGTGCCAGCAGTTTATGGGGGCACCAAGAGACCCAGTACTTC.

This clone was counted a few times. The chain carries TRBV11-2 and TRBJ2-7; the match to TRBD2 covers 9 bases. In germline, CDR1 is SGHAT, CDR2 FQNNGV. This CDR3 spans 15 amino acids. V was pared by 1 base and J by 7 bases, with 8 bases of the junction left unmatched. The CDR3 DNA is TGTGCCAGCAGCTTAGTTCGCGGGAGGGCATGGGAGCAGTACTTC. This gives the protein CASSLVRGRAWEQYF.

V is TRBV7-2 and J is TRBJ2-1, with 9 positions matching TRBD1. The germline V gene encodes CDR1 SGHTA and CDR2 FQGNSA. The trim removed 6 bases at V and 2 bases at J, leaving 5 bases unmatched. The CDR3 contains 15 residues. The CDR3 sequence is CASRETGGPYNEQFF. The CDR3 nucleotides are TGTGCCAGCAGGGAGACAGGGGGTCCCTACAATGAGCAGTTCTTC.

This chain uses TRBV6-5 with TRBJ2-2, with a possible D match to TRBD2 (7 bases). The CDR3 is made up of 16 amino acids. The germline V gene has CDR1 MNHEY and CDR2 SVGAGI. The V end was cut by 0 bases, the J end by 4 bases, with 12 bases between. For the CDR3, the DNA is TGTGCCAGCAGTTACTCGGGGGGGCAGGGCACCGGGGAGCTGTTTTTT. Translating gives CASSYSGGQGTGELFF.

CDR3 protein: CASSSGQASGANVLTF. In nucleotides, the CDR3 is TGTGCCAGCAGTTCAGGACAGGCCTCTGGGGCCAACGTCCTGACTTTC. V and J are TRBV6-4 and TRBJ2-6; 7 bases fit TRBD1. After removal of 5 bases from V and 0 bases from J, the junction contained 4 bases not matched to a gene. This CDR3 comprises 16 residues. Per the germline V gene, CDR1 is MRHNA and CDR2 is SNTAGT.

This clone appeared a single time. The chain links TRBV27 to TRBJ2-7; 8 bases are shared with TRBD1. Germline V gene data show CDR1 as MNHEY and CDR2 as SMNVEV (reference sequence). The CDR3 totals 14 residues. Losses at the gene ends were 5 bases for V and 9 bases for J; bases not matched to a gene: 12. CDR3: CASSRTGRIGGQYF. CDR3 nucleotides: TGTGCCAGCAGTCGGACAGGGAGAATCGGAGGGCAGTACTTC.

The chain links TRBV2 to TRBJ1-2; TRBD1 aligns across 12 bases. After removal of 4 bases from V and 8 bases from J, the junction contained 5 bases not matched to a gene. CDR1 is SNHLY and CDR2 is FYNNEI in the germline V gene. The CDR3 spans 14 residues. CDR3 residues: CASSGGQGALGYTF. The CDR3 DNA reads TGTGCCAGCAGTGGGGGACAGGGGGCTCTCGGCTACACCTTC.

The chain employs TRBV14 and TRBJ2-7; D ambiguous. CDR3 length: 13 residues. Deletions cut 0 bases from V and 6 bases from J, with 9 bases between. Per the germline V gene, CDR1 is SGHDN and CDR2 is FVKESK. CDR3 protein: CASSQDYASEQYF. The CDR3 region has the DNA TGTGCCAGCAGCCAAGATTACGCGAGCGAGCAGTACTTC.

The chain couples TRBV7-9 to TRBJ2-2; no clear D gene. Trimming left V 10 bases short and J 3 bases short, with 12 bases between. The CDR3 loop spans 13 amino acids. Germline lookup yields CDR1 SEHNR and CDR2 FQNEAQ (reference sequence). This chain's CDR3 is CATPPADTGELFF. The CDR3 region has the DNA TGTGCCACCCCCCCCGCGGACACCGGGGAGCTGTTTTTT.

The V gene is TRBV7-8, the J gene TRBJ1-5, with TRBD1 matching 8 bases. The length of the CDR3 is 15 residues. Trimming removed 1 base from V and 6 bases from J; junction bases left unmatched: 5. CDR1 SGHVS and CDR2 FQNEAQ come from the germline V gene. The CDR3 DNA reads TGTGCCAGCAGCTTAGTAGGACAGGGTGTTCAGCCCCAGCATTTT. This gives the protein CASSLVGQGVQPQHF.